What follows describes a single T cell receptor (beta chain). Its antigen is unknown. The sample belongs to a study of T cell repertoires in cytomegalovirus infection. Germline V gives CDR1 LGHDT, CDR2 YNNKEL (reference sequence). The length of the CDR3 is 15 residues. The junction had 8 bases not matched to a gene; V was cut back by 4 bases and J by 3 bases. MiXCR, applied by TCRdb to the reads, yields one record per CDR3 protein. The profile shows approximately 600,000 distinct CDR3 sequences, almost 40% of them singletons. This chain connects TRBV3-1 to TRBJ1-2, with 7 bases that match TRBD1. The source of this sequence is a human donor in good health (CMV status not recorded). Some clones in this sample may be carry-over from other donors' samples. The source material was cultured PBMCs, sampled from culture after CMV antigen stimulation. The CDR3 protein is CASSPLTGQDYGYTF. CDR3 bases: TGTGCCAGCAGCCCCCTGACAGGGCAGGACTATGGCTACACCTTC.